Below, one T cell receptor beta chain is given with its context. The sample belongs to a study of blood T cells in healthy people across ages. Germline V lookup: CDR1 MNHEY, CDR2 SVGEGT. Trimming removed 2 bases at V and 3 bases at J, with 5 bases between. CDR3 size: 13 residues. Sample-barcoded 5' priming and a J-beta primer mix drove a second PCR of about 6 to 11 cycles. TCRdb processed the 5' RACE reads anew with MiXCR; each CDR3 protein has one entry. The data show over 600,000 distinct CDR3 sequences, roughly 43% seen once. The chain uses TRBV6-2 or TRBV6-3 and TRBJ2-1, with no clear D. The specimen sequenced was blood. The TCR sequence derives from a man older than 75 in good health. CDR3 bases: TGTGCCAGCAGTTACCTCAGCTACAATGAGCAGTTCTTC. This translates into CASSYLSYNEQFF.